One sample yielded the 2 T cell receptor beta chains listed below, sequenced in a study of neurological immune-mediated disorders. In TCRdb, the 5' RACE reads were re-called with MiXCR into one record per CDR3 protein. The sample lists 65,000 to 75,000 distinct CDR3 sequences, approximately 5.3% occurring once. Material for sequencing was PBMCs. The origin of the receptors is a human donor with multiple sclerosis. The donor label of this sample is uncertain.

This clonotype was seen at least ten times. The V and J genes are TRBV5-1 and TRBJ1-1, with no clear D. From germline, CDR1 is SGHRS and CDR2 YFSETQ. CDR3 length equals 15 residues. V gave up 3 bases and J gave up 4 bases, with 16 bases separating them. The CDR3 sequence: CASSSLVMAGTEAFF. For the CDR3, the DNA is TGCGCCAGCAGCTCCTTGGTTATGGCCGGCACTGAAGCTTTCTTT.

This clonotype was counted ten times or more. CDR3 nucleotides: TGTGCCAGCAGCCTTAAACCTACAGGGGGCACTGAAGCTTTCTTT. Its translation is CASSLKPTGGTEAFF. V and J are TRBV4-2 and TRBJ1-1; 8 bases are a match to TRBD1. The CDR3 runs 15 residues. The V gene's germline CDR1 is LGHNA and CDR2 YNFKEQ. The junction had 8 bases not matched to a gene; V was cut back by 4 bases and J by 4 bases.